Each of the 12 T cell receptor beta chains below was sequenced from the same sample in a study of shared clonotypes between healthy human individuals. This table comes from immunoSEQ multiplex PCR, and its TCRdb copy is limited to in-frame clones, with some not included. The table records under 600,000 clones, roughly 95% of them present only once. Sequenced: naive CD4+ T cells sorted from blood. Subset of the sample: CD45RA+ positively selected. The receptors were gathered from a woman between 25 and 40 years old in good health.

The CDR3 spells CASRTTGAPNEKLFF. The CDR3 nucleotides read TGTGCCAGCAGGACGACAGGGGCGCCTAATGAAAAACTGTTTTTT. The V gene is TRBV6-6, the J gene TRBJ1-4; 8 bases agree with TRBD1. This CDR3 spans 15 amino acids. With 6 bases clipped from V and 3 bases from J, the junction kept 6 bases outside the gene matches. The germline V gene encodes CDR1 MNHNY and CDR2 SVGAGI (reference sequence).

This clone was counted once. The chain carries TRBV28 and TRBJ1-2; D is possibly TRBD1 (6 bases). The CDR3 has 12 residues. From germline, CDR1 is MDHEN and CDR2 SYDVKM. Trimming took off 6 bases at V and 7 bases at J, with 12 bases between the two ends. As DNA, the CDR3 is TGTGCCAGCAGACTAGGGACAAGTGGCTACACCTTC. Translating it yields CASRLGTSGYTF.

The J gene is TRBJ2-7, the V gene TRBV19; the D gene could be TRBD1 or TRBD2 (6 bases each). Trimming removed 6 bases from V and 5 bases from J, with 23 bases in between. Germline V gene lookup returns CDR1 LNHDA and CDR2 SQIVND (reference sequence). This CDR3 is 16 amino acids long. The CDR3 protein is CASSLIHLPGANEQYF. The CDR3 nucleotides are TGTGCCAGTAGCCTAATCCACCTGCCGGGGGCGAACGAGCAGTACTTC.

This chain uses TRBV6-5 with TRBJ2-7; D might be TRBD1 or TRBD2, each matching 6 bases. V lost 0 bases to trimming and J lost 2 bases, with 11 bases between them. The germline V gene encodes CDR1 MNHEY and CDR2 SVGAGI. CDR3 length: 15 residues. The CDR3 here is CASSYSGGRTYEQYF. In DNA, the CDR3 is TGTGCCAGCAGTTACTCCGGGGGCCGCACCTACGAGCAGTACTTC.

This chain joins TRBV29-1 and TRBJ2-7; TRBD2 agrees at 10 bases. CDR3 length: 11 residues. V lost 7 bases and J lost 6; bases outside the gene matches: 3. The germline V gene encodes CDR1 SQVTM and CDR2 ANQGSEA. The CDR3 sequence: CSAGTSAEQYF. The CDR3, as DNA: TGCAGCGCTGGGACTAGCGCCGAGCAGTACTTC.

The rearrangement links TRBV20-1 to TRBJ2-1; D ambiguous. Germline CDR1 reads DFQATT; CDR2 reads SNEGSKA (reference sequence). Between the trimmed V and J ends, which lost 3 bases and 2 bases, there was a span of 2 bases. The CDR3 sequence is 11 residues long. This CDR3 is CSASAYNEQFF. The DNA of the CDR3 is TGCAGTGCTAGTGCCTACAATGAGCAGTTCTTC.

CDR3 amino acids: CASSLFLGGTKNEKLFF. DNA for the CDR3: TGCGCCAGCAGCTTGTTCTTGGGAGGGACGAAGAATGAAAAACTGTTTTTT. This sequence joins TRBV5-1 and TRBJ1-4, with a possible D match to TRBD1 (5 bases). The V gene's germline CDR1 is SGHRS and CDR2 YFSETQ. The CDR3 spans 17 residues. Trimming took off 1 base at V and 5 bases at J, with 18 bases between the two ends.

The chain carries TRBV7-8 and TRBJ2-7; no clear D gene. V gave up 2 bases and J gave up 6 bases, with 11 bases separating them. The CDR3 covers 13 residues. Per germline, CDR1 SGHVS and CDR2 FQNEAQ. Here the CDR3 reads CASSLSLESEQYF. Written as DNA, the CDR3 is TGTGCCAGCAGCTTAAGTCTGGAGTCCGAGCAGTACTTC.

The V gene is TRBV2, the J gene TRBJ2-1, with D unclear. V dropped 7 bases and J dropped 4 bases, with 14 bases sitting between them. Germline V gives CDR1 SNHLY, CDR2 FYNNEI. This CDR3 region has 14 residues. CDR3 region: CASIGERNYNEQFF. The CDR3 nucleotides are TGTGCCAGCATTGGCGAGCGTAATTACAATGAGCAGTTCTTC.

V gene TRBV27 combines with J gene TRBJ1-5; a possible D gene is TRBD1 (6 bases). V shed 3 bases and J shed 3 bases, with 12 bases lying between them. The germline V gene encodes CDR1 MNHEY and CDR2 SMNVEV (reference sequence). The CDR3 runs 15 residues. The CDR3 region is CASSLATGPNQPQHF. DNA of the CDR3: TGTGCCAGCAGTTTGGCGACAGGACCCAATCAGCCCCAGCATTTT.

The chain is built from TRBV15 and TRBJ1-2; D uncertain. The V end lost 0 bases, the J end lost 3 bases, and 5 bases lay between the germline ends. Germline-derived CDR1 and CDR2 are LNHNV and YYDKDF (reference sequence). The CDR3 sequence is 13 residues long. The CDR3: CATSRETDYGYTF. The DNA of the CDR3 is TGTGCCACCAGCAGAGAGACGGACTATGGCTACACCTTC. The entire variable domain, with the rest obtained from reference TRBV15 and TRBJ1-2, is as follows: DAMVIQNPRYQVTQFGKPVTLSCSQTLNHNVMYWYQQKSSQAPKLLFHYYDKDFNNEADTPDNFQSRRPNTSFCFLDIRSPGLGDTAMYLCATSRETDYGYTFGSGTRLTVV.

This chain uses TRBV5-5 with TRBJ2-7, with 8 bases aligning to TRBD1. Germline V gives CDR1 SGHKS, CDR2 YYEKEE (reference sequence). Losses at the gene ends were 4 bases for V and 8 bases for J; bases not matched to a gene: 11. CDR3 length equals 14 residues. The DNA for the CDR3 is TGTGCCAGCAGCCGGAATGACAGGGGCAGCAAGCAGTACTTC. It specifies CASSRNDRGSKQYF.